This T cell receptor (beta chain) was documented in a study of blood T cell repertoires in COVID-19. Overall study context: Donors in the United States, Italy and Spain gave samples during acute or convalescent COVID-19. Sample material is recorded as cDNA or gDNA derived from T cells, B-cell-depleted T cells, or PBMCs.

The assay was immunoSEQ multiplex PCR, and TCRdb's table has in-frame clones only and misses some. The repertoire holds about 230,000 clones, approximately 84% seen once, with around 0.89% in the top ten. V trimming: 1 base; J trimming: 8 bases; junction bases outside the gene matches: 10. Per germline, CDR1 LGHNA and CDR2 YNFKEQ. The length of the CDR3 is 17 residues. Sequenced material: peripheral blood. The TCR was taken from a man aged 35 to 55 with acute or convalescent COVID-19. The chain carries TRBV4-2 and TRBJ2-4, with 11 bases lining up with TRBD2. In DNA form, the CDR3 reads TGTGCCAGCAGCCAAGGCACTAGCGGGGGAGCAGCGGACATTCAGTACTTC. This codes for CASSQGTSGGAADIQYF.